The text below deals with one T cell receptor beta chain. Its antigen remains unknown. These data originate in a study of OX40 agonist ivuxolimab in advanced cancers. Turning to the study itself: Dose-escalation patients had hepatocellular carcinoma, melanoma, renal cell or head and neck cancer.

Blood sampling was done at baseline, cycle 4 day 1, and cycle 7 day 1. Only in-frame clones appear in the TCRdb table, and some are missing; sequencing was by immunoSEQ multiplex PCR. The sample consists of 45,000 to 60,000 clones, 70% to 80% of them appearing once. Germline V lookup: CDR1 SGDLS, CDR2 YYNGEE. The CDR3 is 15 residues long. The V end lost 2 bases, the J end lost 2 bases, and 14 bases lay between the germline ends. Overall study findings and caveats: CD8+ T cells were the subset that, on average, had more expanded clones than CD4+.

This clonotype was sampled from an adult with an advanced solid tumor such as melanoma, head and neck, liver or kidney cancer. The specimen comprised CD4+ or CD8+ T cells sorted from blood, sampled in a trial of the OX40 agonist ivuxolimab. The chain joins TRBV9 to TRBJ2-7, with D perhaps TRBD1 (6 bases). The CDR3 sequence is CASSVSGDKAYEQYF. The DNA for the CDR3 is TGTGCCAGCAGCGTCTCCGGGGACAAAGCCTACGAGCAGTACTTC.